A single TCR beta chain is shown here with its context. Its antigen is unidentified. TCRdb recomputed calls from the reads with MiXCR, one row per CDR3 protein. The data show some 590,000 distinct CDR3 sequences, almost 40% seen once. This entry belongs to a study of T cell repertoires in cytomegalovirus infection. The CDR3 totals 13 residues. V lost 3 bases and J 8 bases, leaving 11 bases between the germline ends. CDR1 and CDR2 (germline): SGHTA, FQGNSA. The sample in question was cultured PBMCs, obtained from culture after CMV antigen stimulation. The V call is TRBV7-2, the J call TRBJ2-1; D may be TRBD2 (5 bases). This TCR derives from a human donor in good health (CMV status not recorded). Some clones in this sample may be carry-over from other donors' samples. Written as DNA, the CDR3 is TGTGCCAGCAGCTTGGGAGCTTGGGATGAGCAGTTCTTC. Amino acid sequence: CASSLGAWDEQFF.